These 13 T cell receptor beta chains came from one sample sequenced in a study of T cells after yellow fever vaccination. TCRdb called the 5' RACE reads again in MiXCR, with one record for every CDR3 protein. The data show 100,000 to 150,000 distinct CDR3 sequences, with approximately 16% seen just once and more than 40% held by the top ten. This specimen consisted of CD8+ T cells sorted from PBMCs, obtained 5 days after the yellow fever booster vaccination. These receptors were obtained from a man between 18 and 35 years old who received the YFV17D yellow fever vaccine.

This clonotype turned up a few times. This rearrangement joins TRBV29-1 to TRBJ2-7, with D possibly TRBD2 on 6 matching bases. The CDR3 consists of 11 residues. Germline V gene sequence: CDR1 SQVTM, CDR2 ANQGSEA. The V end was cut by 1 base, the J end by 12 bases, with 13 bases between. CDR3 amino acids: CSVEGQGGLYF. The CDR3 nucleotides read TGCAGCGTTGAAGGCCAGGGAGGCCTGTACTTC.

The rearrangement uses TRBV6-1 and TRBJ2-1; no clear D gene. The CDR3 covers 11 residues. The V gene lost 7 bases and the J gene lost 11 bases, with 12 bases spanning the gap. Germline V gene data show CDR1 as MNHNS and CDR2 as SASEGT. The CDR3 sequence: CASTGSSKQFF. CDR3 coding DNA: TGTGCCAGCACAGGAAGCTCGAAGCAGTTCTTC.

As DNA, the CDR3 is TGTGCCAGCAGTCCCCTCAGGGACGGACCGTACAATGAGCAGTTCTTC. Residues: CASSPLRDGPYNEQFF. The chain combines TRBV6-2 or TRBV6-3 with TRBJ2-1; D assignment may be TRBD1 or TRBD2 (5 bases each). Trimming removed 5 bases at V and 4 bases at J, with 18 bases between. Germline V gene data show CDR1 as MNHEY and CDR2 as SVGEGT. The CDR3 length is 16 residues.

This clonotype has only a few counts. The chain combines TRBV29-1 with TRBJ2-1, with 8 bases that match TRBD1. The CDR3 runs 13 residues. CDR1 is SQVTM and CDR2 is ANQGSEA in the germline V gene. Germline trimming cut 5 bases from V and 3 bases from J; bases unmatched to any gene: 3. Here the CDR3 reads CSVTGGIYNEQFF. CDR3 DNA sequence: TGCAGCGTTACAGGGGGTATCTACAATGAGCAGTTCTTC.

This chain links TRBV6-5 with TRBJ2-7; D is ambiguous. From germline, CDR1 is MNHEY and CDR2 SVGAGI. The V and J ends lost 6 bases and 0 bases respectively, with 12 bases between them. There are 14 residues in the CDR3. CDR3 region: CASSSRESSYEQYF. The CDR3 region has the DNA TGTGCCAGCAGCTCCCGCGAGAGCTCCTACGAGCAGTACTTC.

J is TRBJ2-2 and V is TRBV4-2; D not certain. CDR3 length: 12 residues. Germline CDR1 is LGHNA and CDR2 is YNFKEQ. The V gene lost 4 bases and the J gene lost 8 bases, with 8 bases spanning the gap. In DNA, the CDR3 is TGTGCCAGCAGCCCCGAATCGGGGGAGCTGTTTTTT. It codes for CASSPESGELFF.

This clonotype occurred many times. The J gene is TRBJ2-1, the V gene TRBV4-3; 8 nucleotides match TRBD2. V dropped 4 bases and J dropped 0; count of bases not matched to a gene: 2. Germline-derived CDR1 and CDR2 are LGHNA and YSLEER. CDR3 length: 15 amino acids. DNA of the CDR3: TGCGCCAGCAGCCCCGGGACTAGCTCCTACAATGAGCAGTTCTTC. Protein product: CASSPGTSSYNEQFF.

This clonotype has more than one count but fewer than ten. The CDR3 bases are TGCAGTGCTCGTCCACGACTAGCGGGGGCCTCCTACGAGCAGTACGTC. Residues: CSARPRLAGASYEQYV. The chain joins TRBV20-1 to TRBJ2-7; TRBD2 aligns across 12 bases. With 5 bases clipped from V and 0 bases from J, the junction kept 8 bases outside the gene matches. The CDR3 sequence is 16 residues long. Germline assignment: CDR1 DFQATT and CDR2 SNEGSKA (reference sequence).

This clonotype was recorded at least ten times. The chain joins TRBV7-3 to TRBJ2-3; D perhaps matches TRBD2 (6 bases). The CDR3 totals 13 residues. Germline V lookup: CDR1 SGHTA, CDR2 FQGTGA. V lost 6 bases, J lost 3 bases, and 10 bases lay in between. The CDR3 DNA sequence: TGTGCCAGCAGGAAGGAGGGGACAGATACGCAGTATTTT. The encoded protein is CASRKEGTDTQYF.

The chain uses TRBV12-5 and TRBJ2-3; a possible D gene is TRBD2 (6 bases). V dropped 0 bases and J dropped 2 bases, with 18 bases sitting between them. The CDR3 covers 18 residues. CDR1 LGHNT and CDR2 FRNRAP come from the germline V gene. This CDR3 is CASGLVLSDGSLTDTQYF. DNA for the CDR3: TGTGCTAGTGGTTTGGTACTTAGTGACGGGAGTCTCACAGATACGCAGTATTTT. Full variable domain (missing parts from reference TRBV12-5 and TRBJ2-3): DARVTQTPRHKVTEMGQEVTMRCQPILGHNTVFWYRQTMMQGLELLAYFRNRAPLDDSGMPKDRFSAEMPDATLATLKIQPSEPRDSAVYFCASGLVLSDGSLTDTQYFGPGTRLTVL.

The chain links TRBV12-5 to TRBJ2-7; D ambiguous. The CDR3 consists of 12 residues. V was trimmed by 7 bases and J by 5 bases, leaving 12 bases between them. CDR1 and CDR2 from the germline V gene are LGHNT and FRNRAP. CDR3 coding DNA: TGTGCTAGTGCTGGGCAGGCCCACGAGCAGTACTTC. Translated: CASAGQAHEQYF.

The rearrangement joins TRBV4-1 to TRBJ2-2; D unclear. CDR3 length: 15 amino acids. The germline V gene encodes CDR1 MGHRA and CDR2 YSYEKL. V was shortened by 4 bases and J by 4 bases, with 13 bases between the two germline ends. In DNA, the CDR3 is TGCGCCAGCAGCCCCCGAGAGGCTGGCACCGGGGAGCTGTTTTTT. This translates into CASSPREAGTGELFF.

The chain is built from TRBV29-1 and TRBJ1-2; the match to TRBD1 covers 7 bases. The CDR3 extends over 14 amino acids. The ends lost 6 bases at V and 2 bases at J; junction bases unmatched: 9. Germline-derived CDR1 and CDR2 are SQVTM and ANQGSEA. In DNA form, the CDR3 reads TGCAGCGTCCGTACCGGACAGGAGAACTATGGCTACACCTTC. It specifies CSVRTGQENYGYTF.